These 31 T cell receptor beta chains were all obtained from the same sample, sequenced in a study of cytomegalovirus exposure and HLA in healthy donors. The repertoire was sequenced with immunoSEQ multiplex PCR; TCRdb's copy has only in-frame clones and lacks some. The table lists some 170,000 clones, 80% to 90% of them singletons, with 1.4% in the top ten. Sequenced: PBMCs. These receptors were taken from a woman in her 30s in good health and CMV-seronegative.

For this clone: The junction does not match germline at one end; this may be a read error. This chain links TRBV5-5 with TRBJ2-1; 8 nucleotides align to TRBD1. There are 14 residues in the CDR3. Germline V gives CDR1 SGHKS, CDR2 YYEKEE (reference sequence). CDR3 sequence reads: CASSLDRAYNEQFF. CDR3 DNA: TGTGCCAGCAGTTTGGACAGGGCCTACAATGAGCAGTTCTTC.

This chain uses TRBV27 with TRBJ1-2; 8 bases match TRBD1. The V gene's germline CDR1 is MNHEY and CDR2 SMNVEV (reference sequence). The CDR3 has 13 residues. V gave up 3 bases and J gave up 4 bases; unmatched junction bases: 1. CDR3 residues: CASSFTGGYGYTF. CDR3 DNA sequence: TGTGCCAGCAGTTTCACAGGGGGCTATGGCTACACCTTC.

The V call is TRBV4-1, the J call TRBJ2-1; tentative D call: TRBD1 (6 bases). Trimming shortened V by 3 bases and J by 8 bases, and 8 bases separated the two germline ends. Germline-derived CDR1 and CDR2 are MGHRA and YSYEKL. The CDR3 sequence is 12 residues long. CDR3 in DNA: TGCGCCAGCAGCCATACAGGGTATGAGCAGTTCTTC. Amino acid sequence: CASSHTGYEQFF.

The DNA of the CDR3 is TGTGCCAGCAGTGAAGGGTACAGGGCAGAGACCCAGTACTTC. It specifies CASSEGYRAETQYF. This chain links TRBV6-1 with TRBJ2-5, with D tentatively TRBD1 (6 bases). Looked up from germline, CDR1 is MNHNS and CDR2 is SASEGT. The CDR3 is 14 amino acids. V was trimmed by 1 base and J by 4 bases, leaving 10 bases between them.

This rearrangement joins TRBV15 to TRBJ1-1; 7 nucleotides line up with TRBD1. V shed 1 base, J shed 4 bases, and the junction held 6 bases outside the gene matches. CDR3 size: 15 residues. From germline, CDR1 is LNHNV and CDR2 YYDKDF (reference sequence). The CDR3 here is CATSRGGKGATEAFF. The DNA of the CDR3 is TGTGCCACCAGCAGAGGTGGGAAGGGGGCCACTGAAGCTTTCTTT.

This chain connects TRBV2 to TRBJ1-1; a possible D gene is TRBD1 (6 bases). V lost 7 bases to trimming and J lost 10 bases, with 19 bases between them. Per germline, CDR1 SNHLY and CDR2 FYNNEI. This CDR3 region has 13 residues. The CDR3 protein is CASMTGQSQGAFF. CDR3 DNA: TGTGCCAGCATGACCGGACAGTCCCAGGGAGCTTTCTTT.

This clone turned up a few times. The chain joins TRBV4-2 to TRBJ2-5, with TRBD2 identical over 12 bases. V gave up 0 bases and J gave up 4 bases; unmatched junction bases: 9. The CDR3 has 18 amino acids. Germline CDR1 is LGHNA and CDR2 is YNFKEQ. CDR3 residues: CASSQEASGGAQVETQYF. The DNA of the CDR3 is TGTGCCAGCAGCCAAGAAGCTAGCGGGGGGGCACAGGTAGAGACCCAGTACTTC.

The chain has TRBV5-1 and TRBJ2-4; perhaps TRBD1 as D (6 bases). CDR1 and CDR2 from the germline V gene are SGHRS and YFSETQ. Trimming cost V 0 bases and J 5 bases, with 9 bases left between them. The CDR3 has 14 amino acids. The CDR3 DNA reads TGCGCCAGCAGCTTGGACGGGACACAAAACATTCAGTACTTC. Residues: CASSLDGTQNIQYF. Using reference TRBV5-1 and TRBJ2-4 for the parts outside the CDR3, the full variable domain is KAGVTQTPRYLIKTRGQQVTLSCSPISGHRSVSWYQQTPGQGLQFLFEYFSETQRNKGNFPGRFSGRQFSNSRSEMNVSTLELGDSALYLCASSLDGTQNIQYFGAGTRLSVL.

CDR3 nucleotide sequence: TGCGCCAGCAGCTTGGGGACAGGGCGTGGCAATCAGCCCCAGCATTTT. This sequence encodes CASSLGTGRGNQPQHF. The V and J genes are TRBV5-1 and TRBJ1-5; 8 bases are a match to TRBD1. Germline CDR1 SGHRS, CDR2 YFSETQ. Losses at the gene ends were 0 bases for V and 2 bases for J; bases not matched to a gene: 4. The CDR3 totals 16 residues.

The chain has TRBV6-5 and TRBJ2-7; D might be TRBD1 (6 bases). The germline CDR1 and CDR2 sequences are MNHEY and SVGAGI. The CDR3 sequence is 16 residues long. The germline V and J ends were trimmed by 3 bases and 3 bases, with 18 bases remaining between them. Here the CDR3 reads CASSYGPWTEYYEQYF. The CDR3 coding sequence is TGTGCCAGCAGTTATGGGCCTTGGACAGAATACTACGAGCAGTACTTC.

V gene TRBV18 combines with J gene TRBJ2-7, with a possible D match to TRBD1 (6 bases). The CDR3 runs to 16 residues. Trimming removed 2 bases from V and 1 base from J, with 15 bases in between. Germline CDR1 and CDR2: KGHSH and LQKENI. The CDR3 region is CASSPSADRKSYEQYF. The CDR3, as DNA: TGTGCCAGCTCACCATCAGCCGACAGGAAATCCTACGAGCAGTACTTC.

The chain employs TRBV2 and TRBJ2-1, with D possibly being TRBD1 (5 bases). Trimming removed 8 bases from V and 1 base from J, with 12 bases in between. Germline V CDR1 and CDR2: SNHLY, FYNNEI. This CDR3 has 14 residues. This chain's CDR3 is CASLPTESYNEQFF. The CDR3 DNA is TGTGCCAGCCTCCCGACAGAATCCTACAATGAGCAGTTCTTC.

This rearrangement joins TRBV7-9 to TRBJ2-3; TRBD2 matches at 7 bases. This CDR3 spans 13 amino acids. Germline assignment: CDR1 SEHNR and CDR2 FQNEAQ (reference sequence). V lost 4 bases to trimming and J lost 4 bases; unmatched junction nucleotides: 2. The CDR3 spells CASSWGGPDTQYF. The CDR3 nucleotides read TGTGCCAGCAGCTGGGGGGGACCAGATACGCAGTATTTT.

This clone was detected a few times. The rearrangement joins TRBV6-1 to TRBJ2-7, with 10 nucleotides matching TRBD1. This CDR3 contains 15 residues. Germline CDR1 MNHNS, CDR2 SASEGT. With 1 base clipped from V and 3 bases from J, the junction kept 3 bases outside the gene matches. DNA for the CDR3: TGTGCCAGCAGTGAAGGACAGGGGGCTCTCTACGAGCAGTACTTC. This encodes CASSEGQGALYEQYF.

The rearrangement joins TRBV29-1 to TRBJ2-5, with D perhaps matching TRBD2 (6 bases). The V and J ends lost 4 bases and 5 bases respectively, with 20 bases between them. The CDR3 spans 15 residues. Germline values: CDR1 SQVTM, CDR2 ANQGSEA. CDR3 sequence (DNA): TGCAGCGTTGTTCGGCGGGGAATAAAAATGGAGACCCAGTACTTC. It translates to CSVVRRGIKMETQYF.

This chain connects TRBV2 to TRBJ1-3; D is perhaps TRBD1 (6 bases). CDR1 SNHLY and CDR2 FYNNEI come from the germline V gene. The CDR3 is 14 residues long. The V end lost 6 bases, the J end lost 4 bases, and 13 bases lay between the germline ends. DNA for the CDR3: TGTGCCAGCAGAGTTAGGGGGTCAGGAAACACCATATATTTT. It encodes CASRVRGSGNTIYF.

The V call is TRBV7-2, the J call TRBJ2-5, with D unclear. V lost 5 bases and J lost 2, with 18 bases in between. The CDR3 runs to 16 residues. Germline assignment: CDR1 SGHTA and CDR2 FQGNSA. In DNA, the CDR3 is TGTGCCAGCAGCCCTCCTGGCGGCCGTTTACAAGAGACCCAGTACTTC. Translated, it gives CASSPPGGRLQETQYF.

The chain combines TRBV5-5 with TRBJ1-5, with 10 positions matching TRBD1. Trimming took 4 bases from V and 7 from J; bases not matched to a gene: 8. The CDR3 runs to 15 residues. Looked up from germline, CDR1 is SGHKS and CDR2 is YYEKEE (reference sequence). CDR3 DNA sequence: TGTGCCAGCAGCCCCCTGACAGGGGGCGGCCAGCCCCAGCATTTT. It translates to CASSPLTGGGQPQHF.

The V call is TRBV15, the J call TRBJ1-1; D gene uncertain. The CDR3 has 13 amino acids. Germline CDR1 and CDR2: LNHNV and YYDKDF (reference sequence). V lost 1 base and J lost 7, with 10 bases in between. CDR3 DNA: TGTGCCACCAGCAGAGCCCCGGGAAATGAAGCTTTCTTT. Encoded protein: CATSRAPGNEAFF.

The J gene is TRBJ2-1, the V gene TRBV28; D perhaps matches TRBD2 (6 bases). Trimming left V 4 bases short and J 3 bases short, with 16 bases between. The V gene's germline CDR1 is MDHEN and CDR2 SYDVKM. The CDR3 contains 16 residues. The CDR3 coding sequence is TGTGCCAGCAGTTCGACGTTAGCGGCCATCTACAATGAGCAGTTCTTC. Translating it yields CASSSTLAAIYNEQFF.

The chain links TRBV7-8 to TRBJ1-2; D is unclear. Trimming took 1 base from V and 7 from J, leaving 7 bases between them. The CDR3 runs 12 residues. Germline V gene data show CDR1 as SGHVS and CDR2 as FQNEAQ. CDR3 nucleotide sequence: TGTGCCAGCAGCTTAGATCGGGGTGGCTACACCTTC. It yields the protein CASSLDRGGYTF.

The chain joins TRBV15 to TRBJ2-7; TRBD1 matches 9 bases. After removal of 9 bases from V and 6 bases from J, the junction contained 12 bases not matched to a gene. The CDR3 consists of 14 residues. Germline V CDR1 and CDR2: LNHNV, YYDKDF (reference sequence). The CDR3 region has the DNA TGTGCCACAGGGGGGACAGGGTCGGATTTCGAGCAGTACTTC. This translates into CATGGTGSDFEQYF.

The V and J genes are TRBV18 and TRBJ2-2; 7 bases align to TRBD1. The V segment lost 1 base and the J segment 8 bases; nucleotides outside the gene matches: 4. Germline V gives CDR1 KGHSH, CDR2 LQKENI. The CDR3 is 14 residues long. CDR3 in amino acids: CASSPQGASGELFF. The CDR3 DNA sequence: TGTGCCAGCTCACCACAGGGGGCGTCAGGGGAGCTGTTTTTT.

The chain employs TRBV15 and TRBJ2-5; 9 nucleotides align to TRBD1. Trimming took 3 bases from V and 3 from J; bases not matched to a gene: 11. The germline V gene encodes CDR1 LNHNV and CDR2 YYDKDF (reference sequence). The CDR3 sequence is 17 residues long. CDR3 sequence: CATSRLFPGDREETQYF. The CDR3 bases are TGTGCCACCAGCAGGCTATTTCCCGGGGACAGGGAAGAGACCCAGTACTTC.

The V call is TRBV5-1, the J call TRBJ2-1, with TRBD1 matching 8 bases. J was trimmed by 7 bases and V by 0 bases; bases with no gene match: 9. Germline-derived CDR1 and CDR2 are SGHRS and YFSETQ. The CDR3 runs 16 residues. In DNA, the CDR3 is TGCGCCAGCAGCTTGGCGGGACAGGTTAAACAGAATGAGCAGTTCTTC. Protein: CASSLAGQVKQNEQFF.

About this clone itself: At one end the junction does not follow the germline gene, possibly because of a read error. The rearrangement joins TRBV6-1 to TRBJ2-1, with 11 nucleotides matching TRBD1. Germline CDR1 is MNHNS and CDR2 is SASEGT. The CDR3 has 14 residues. The CDR3 sequence: CASSWDRGYSEQFF. The CDR3 DNA reads as TGTGCCAGCAGCTGGGACAGGGGGTACAGTGAGCAGTTCTTC.

The chain couples TRBV27 to TRBJ2-5; TRBD1 matches at 9 bases. This CDR3 spans 15 amino acids. Losses at the gene ends were 6 bases for V and 5 bases for J; bases not matched to a gene: 10. Germline assignment: CDR1 MNHEY and CDR2 SMNVEV (reference sequence). Here the CDR3 reads CASSVRDRDVETQYF. For the CDR3, the DNA is TGTGCCAGCAGCGTCCGGGACAGGGATGTGGAGACCCAGTACTTC.

This clone turned up a few times. The rearrangement links TRBV6-1 to TRBJ2-3, with D possibly matching TRBD2 (7 bases). V was shortened by 4 bases and J by 4 bases, with 15 bases between the two germline ends. The CDR3 totals 15 residues. Germline CDR1 reads MNHNS; CDR2 reads SASEGT. The CDR3 sequence: CASSVEGGASDTQYF. The CDR3 DNA reads as TGTGCCAGCAGTGTCGAAGGGGGGGCCTCAGATACGCAGTATTTT.

The chain employs TRBV12-5 and TRBJ1-1; the D gene is possibly TRBD1 (5 bases). Germline loops: CDR1 LGHNT, CDR2 FRNRAP. The CDR3 sequence is 16 residues long. V was pared by 2 bases and J by 3 bases, with 16 bases between. The CDR3 DNA is TGTGCTAGTGGTTTGCCCTCTCCAGGGTTCGACACTGAAGCTTTCTTT. It codes for CASGLPSPGFDTEAFF.

This chain links TRBV12-5 with TRBJ1-5, with 7 bases identical to TRBD1. CDR3 length equals 14 residues. V shed 3 bases, J shed 5 bases, and the junction held 4 bases outside the gene matches. Germline lookup yields CDR1 LGHNT and CDR2 FRNRAP. The CDR3 bases are TGTGCTAGTGGTTTACAGGGGATACATCAGCCCCAGCATTTT. As protein: CASGLQGIHQPQHF.

This clone turned up a few times. CDR3 nucleotide sequence: TGTGCCAGTAGGAAAACCGGGACTAGCTTGCCCGGGGAGCTGTTTTTT. It translates to CASRKTGTSLPGELFF. J is TRBJ2-2 and V is TRBV19; TRBD2 matches 9 bases. V was clipped by 6 bases and J by 6 bases; unmatched bases: 11. This CDR3 has 16 residues. Germline CDR1 is LNHDA and CDR2 is SQIVND (reference sequence). The entire variable domain, with the rest obtained from reference TRBV19 and TRBJ2-2, is as follows: DGGITQSPKYLFRKEGQNVTLSCEQNLNHDAMYWYRQDPGQGLRLIYYSQIVNDFQKGDIAEGYSVSREKKESFPLTVTSAQKNPTAFYLCASRKTGTSLPGELFFGEGSRLTVL.